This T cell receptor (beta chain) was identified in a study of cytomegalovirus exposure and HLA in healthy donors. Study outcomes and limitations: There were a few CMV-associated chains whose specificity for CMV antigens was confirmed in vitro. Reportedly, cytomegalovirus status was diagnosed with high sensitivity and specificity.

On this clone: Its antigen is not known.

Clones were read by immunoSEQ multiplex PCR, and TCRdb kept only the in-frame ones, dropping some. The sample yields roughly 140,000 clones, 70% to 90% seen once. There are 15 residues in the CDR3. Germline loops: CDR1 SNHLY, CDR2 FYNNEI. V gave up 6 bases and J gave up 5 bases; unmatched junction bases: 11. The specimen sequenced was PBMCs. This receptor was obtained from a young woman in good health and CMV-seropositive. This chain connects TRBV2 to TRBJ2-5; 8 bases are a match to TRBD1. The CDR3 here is CASRADREAGETQYF. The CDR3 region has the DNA TGTGCCAGCAGGGCGGACAGGGAGGCCGGGGAGACCCAGTACTTC.